This T cell receptor beta chain was profiled in a study of cytomegalovirus exposure and HLA in healthy donors. This clone is judged medium-sized (0.01 to 0.1%). The antigen is not known. 13 Jbeta primers and 60 Vbeta primers were used for the PCR. Here immunoSEQ multiplex PCR was the method, and the copy in TCRdb shows in-frame clones only, minus some. The sample records about 200,000 clones, around four fifths being singletons. Study findings and constraints: There were reportedly fewer N-insertions in an Asian-associated ancestry cluster than the approximately 640-donor mean, in a later analysis. In a later analysis, most CMV-associated TCR beta chains appeared HLA-restricted. Most of the TCR beta V segments (in an earlier analysis) were productive either about 87% or about 30% of the time.

Germline V lookup: CDR1 SQVTM, CDR2 ANQGSEA. Trimming removed 4 bases from V and 4 bases from J; junction bases left unmatched: 6. The CDR3 has 13 amino acids. This sequence originates from a male donor in good health and CMV-seronegative. Sequencing was carried out using PBMCs. The chain couples TRBV29-1 to TRBJ2-5; 7 bases map to TRBD2. CDR3 sequence: CSVVATSVETQYF. CDR3 DNA sequence: TGCAGCGTTGTGGCAACTAGCGTAGAGACCCAGTACTTC.